Sequencing of this TCR beta chain was carried out in a study of blood T cell repertoires in COVID-19. Sequencing used immunoSEQ multiplex PCR; TCRdb keeps in-frame clones, though not all of them. The sample records about 400,000 clones, nearly 90% being singletons. J lost 6 bases, V lost 3 bases, and 11 bases had no gene match. The V gene's germline CDR1 is WSHSY and CDR2 SAAADI. The CDR3 has 17 residues. The sequenced material came from PBMCs or T cells enriched from blood (not recorded which). The sequence was collected from a woman younger than 30 with acute COVID-19. This chain joins TRBV10-2 and TRBJ2-1, with 10 bases fitting TRBD2. CDR3: CASSEWLAGERGNEQFF. DNA for the CDR3: TGCGCCAGCAGTGAATGGCTAGCGGGAGAGCGCGGCAATGAGCAGTTCTTC.